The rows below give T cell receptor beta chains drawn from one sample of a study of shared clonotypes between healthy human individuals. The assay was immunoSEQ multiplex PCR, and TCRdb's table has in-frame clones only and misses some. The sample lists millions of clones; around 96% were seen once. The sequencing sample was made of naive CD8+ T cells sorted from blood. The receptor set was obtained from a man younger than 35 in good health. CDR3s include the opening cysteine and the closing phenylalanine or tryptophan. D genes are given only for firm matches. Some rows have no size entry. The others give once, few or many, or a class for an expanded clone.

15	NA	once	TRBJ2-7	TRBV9	CASSVAASATYEQYF	TGTGCCAGCAGCGTAGCGGCGTCGGCTACCTACGAGCAGTACTTC
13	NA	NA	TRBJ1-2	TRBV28	CASSFGEAYGYTF	TGTGCCAGCAGTTTCGGGGAAGCCTATGGCTACACCTTC
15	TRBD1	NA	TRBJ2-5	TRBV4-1	CASSRLGQGLETQYF	TGCGCCAGCAGCCGCTTGGGACAGGGTTTGGAGACCCAGTACTTC
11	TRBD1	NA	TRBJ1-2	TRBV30	CACWDRGGYTF	TGTGCCTGCTGGGACAGGGGGGGCTACACCTTC
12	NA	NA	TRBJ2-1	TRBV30	CAWSVPVNEQFF	TGTGCCTGGAGTGTACCGGTCAATGAGCAGTTCTTC
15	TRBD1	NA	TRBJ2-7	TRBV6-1	CASSDWTGPSYEQYF	TGTGCCAGCAGTGACTGGACAGGCCCTTCCTACGAGCAGTACTTC
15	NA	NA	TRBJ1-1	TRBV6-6	CASSYRPGSGFEAFF	TGTGCCAGCAGTTACCGTCCGGGGTCTGGGTTTGAAGCTTTCTTT
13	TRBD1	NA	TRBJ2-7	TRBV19	CASGRDRGYEQYF	TGTGCCAGCGGCCGGGACAGGGGCTACGAGCAGTACTTC
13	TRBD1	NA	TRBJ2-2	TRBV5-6	CASSQQGFGELFF	TGTGCCAGCAGCCAACAGGGGTTCGGGGAGCTGTTTTTT
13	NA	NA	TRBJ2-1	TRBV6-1	CARGGDSGNEQFF	TGTGCCAGGGGAGGGGACAGCGGCAATGAGCAGTTCTTC
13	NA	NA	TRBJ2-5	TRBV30	CAWSVGHRETQYF	TGTGCCTGGAGTGTAGGCCACCGGGAGACCCAGTACTTC
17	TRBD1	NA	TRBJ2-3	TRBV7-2	CASSLGPGQGSTDTQYF	TGTGCCAGCAGCTTAGGTCCGGGACAGGGGAGCACAGATACGCAGTATTTT
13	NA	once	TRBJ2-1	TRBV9	CASSPAALNEQFF	TGTGCCAGCAGCCCCGCCGCGCTCAATGAGCAGTTCTTC
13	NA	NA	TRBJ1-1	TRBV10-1	CASSYGTDTEAFF	TGCGCCAGCAGTTATGGGACGGACACTGAAGCTTTCTTT
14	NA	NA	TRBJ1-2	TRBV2	CASSDDRFNYGYTF	TGTGCCAGCAGTGATGACAGATTTAACTATGGCTACACCTTC
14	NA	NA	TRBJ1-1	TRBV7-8	CASSPRRENTEAFF	TGTGCCAGCAGCCCGCGACGGGAGAACACTGAAGCTTTCTTT
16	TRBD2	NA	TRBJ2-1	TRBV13	CASSSSGVFSYNEQFF	TGTGCCAGCAGCTCGAGCGGGGTGTTCTCCTACAATGAGCAGTTCTTC
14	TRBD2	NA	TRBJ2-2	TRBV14	CASSWTSGSGELFF	TGTGCCAGCAGTTGGACTAGCGGTTCCGGGGAGCTGTTTTTT
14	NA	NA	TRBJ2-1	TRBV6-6	CASSSREVNNEQFF	TGTGCCAGCAGTTCCCGGGAAGTCAACAATGAGCAGTTCTTC
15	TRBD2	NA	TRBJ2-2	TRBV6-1	CASWAGTGGSGELFF	TGTGCCAGCTGGGCCGGAACGGGAGGGTCCGGGGAGCTGTTTTTT
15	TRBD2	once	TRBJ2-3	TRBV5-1	CASSFSGGASDTQYF	TGCGCCAGCAGCTTTAGCGGGGGGGCGTCAGATACGCAGTATTTT
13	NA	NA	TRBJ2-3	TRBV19	CASAPTEGDTQYF	TGTGCCAGTGCCCCGACCGAGGGAGATACGCAGTATTTT
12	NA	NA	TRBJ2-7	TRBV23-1	CASSPGGQEQYF	TGCGCCAGCAGTCCCGGCGGTCAGGAGCAGTACTTC
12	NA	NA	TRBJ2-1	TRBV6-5	CASSYSDHEQFF	TGTGCCAGCAGTTACTCCGACCATGAGCAGTTCTTC
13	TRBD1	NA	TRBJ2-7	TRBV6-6	CASSFLTGEEQYF	TGTGCCAGCAGTTTTCTTACAGGGGAAGAGCAGTACTTC
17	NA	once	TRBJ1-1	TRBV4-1	CASSQEWGSEANTEAFF	TGCGCCAGCAGCCAAGAGTGGGGTAGCGAGGCGAACACTGAAGCTTTCTTT
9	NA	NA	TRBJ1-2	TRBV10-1	CAWILGYTF	TGCGCCTGGATCTTAGGCTACACCTTC
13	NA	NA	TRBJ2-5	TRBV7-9	CASSLQGRETQYF	TGTGCCAGCAGCTTACAGGGGAGGGAGACCCAGTACTTC